This T cell receptor (beta chain) was recorded in a study of Graves' ophthalmopathy and Graves' hyperthyroidism. Overall study results and limits: Detection in blood was also observed for most expanded thyroid clonotypes above 0.001 frequency. Ophthalmopathy progression was predicted by the model at more than 55% sensitivity and about 74% specificity.

Researchers took RNA transcripts and amplified TCR beta CDR3 regions from them. Investigators did first-round RT-PCR with HTBI primers, then second-round multiplex PCR. TCRdb re-called the multiplex PCR reads with MiXCR, one entry per CDR3 protein. Of about 390,000 distinct CDR3 sequences detected, about 17% appear once; the ten largest clones hold 2% to 2.5%. Clinical symptoms, serum thyroxine, TRAb, thyroid ultrasound and orbital computed tomography determined diagnosis. Fresh peripheral blood, over 9.5 ml, was the PBMC source. Trimming stripped 3 bases from V and 7 bases from J, with 16 bases between. The CDR3 contains 14 residues. In germline, CDR1 is MDHEN, CDR2 SYDVKM. This clonotype has at least ten counts. Its antigen is unknown.

The rearrangement links TRBV28 to TRBJ2-7; perhaps TRBD2 as D (5 bases). Material for sequencing was peripheral blood. The clonotype was recovered from an adult woman with stable Graves' hyperthyroidism. This chain's CDR3 is CASSLGGRTPEQYF. The CDR3 DNA follows: TGTGCCAGCAGTTTGGGCGGTAGGACTCCGGAGCAGTACTTC.